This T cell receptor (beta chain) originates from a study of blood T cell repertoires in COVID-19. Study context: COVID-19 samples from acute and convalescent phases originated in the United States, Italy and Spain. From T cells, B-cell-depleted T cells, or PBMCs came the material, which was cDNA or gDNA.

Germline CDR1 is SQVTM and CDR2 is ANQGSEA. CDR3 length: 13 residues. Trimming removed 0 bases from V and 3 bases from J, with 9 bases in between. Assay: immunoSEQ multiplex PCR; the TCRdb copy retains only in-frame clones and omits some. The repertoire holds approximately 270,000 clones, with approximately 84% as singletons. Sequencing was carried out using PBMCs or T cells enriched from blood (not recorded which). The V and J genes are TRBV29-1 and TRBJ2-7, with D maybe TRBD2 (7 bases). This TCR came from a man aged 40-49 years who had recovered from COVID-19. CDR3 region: CSVEEGGGYEQYF. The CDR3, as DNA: TGCAGCGTTGAAGAAGGGGGGGGCTACGAGCAGTACTTC.